This paragraph reports one T cell receptor (beta chain). This specimen belongs to a study of blood T cells in healthy people across ages. A sample-barcoded 5' primer and a J-beta primer mix were used in a second PCR of roughly 6 to 11 cycles. MiXCR, applied by TCRdb to the 5' RACE reads, yields one record per CDR3 protein. Of about 540,000 distinct CDR3 sequences listed, nearly 25% are singletons. Germline values: CDR1 MDHEN, CDR2 SYDVKM. V dropped 3 bases and J dropped 6 bases, with 9 bases sitting between them. This CDR3 comprises 13 residues. These data were likewise used in another study, on T cells of mothers and their children.

Sequencing was carried out using blood. This chain connects TRBV28 to TRBJ1-5; no firm D call. The sequence was obtained from a boy aged 10-17 years in good health. The chain's CDR3 is CASSFSVPQPQHF. DNA of the CDR3: TGTGCCAGCAGTTTTTCAGTTCCTCAGCCCCAGCATTTT.